Following are 23 T cell receptor beta chains from one sample sequenced in a study of CD8 T cells in Susac syndrome. The RNA, 0.5 to 1 ug, was put through reverse transcription using random hexamers. One entry per CDR3 protein, called by TCRdb with MiXCR from the immunoSEQ multiplex PCR reads. In the table there are around 180,000 distinct CDR3 sequences, 85% to 95% of which are singletons. The sequencing input was CD4+ T cells from PBMCs. The receptors derive from a human donor with Susac syndrome.

This rearrangement joins TRBV12-5 to TRBJ2-7; D uncertain. V was clipped by 6 bases and J by 7 bases, with 10 bases between them. CDR1 is LGHNT and CDR2 is FRNRAP in the germline V gene. The CDR3 runs to 11 residues. The CDR3: CASGLESEQYF. CDR3 in DNA: TGTGCTAGTGGCCTTGAGTCGGAGCAGTACTTC.

The genes are TRBV18 and TRBJ2-5; D is ambiguous. Germline V gives CDR1 KGHSH, CDR2 LQKENI. This CDR3 contains 13 residues. Trimming left V 5 bases short and J 1 base short, with 8 bases between. This CDR3 reads CASSGPTQETQYF. In DNA form, the CDR3 reads TGTGCCAGCTCAGGGCCAACCCAAGAGACCCAGTACTTC.

The rearrangement links TRBV29-1 to TRBJ2-7; TRBD1 aligns across 9 bases. This CDR3 is 14 amino acids long. With V trimmed by 6 bases and J by 5 bases, 11 bases remained unmatched. From germline, CDR1 is SQVTM and CDR2 ANQGSEA. CDR3 DNA sequence: TGCAGCGTCGGGAGTCCGGACAGGGGCCACGAGCAGTACTTC. This gives the protein CSVGSPDRGHEQYF.

The genes are TRBV20-1 and TRBJ2-3, with D hard to call. Trimming shortened V by 0 bases and J by 3 bases, and 13 bases separated the two germline ends. This CDR3 has 15 amino acids. The germline CDR1 and CDR2 sequences are DFQATT and SNEGSKA (reference sequence). The DNA of the CDR3 is TGCAGTGCTAGAGATGGAGCTAGAACTACAGATACGCAGTATTTT. Its translation is CSARDGARTTDTQYF.

The chain uses TRBV3-1 and TRBJ1-5, with 8 nucleotides matching TRBD1. The CDR3 is made up of 15 amino acids. Trimming took 0 bases from V and 7 from J; bases not matched to a gene: 5. Germline lookup yields CDR1 LGHDT and CDR2 YNNKEL (reference sequence). CDR3: CASSQERTGRQPQHF. The DNA of the CDR3 is TGTGCCAGCAGCCAAGAAAGGACAGGGAGGCAGCCCCAGCATTTT.

This clonotype was seen only a few times. The rearrangement uses TRBV2 and TRBJ2-5; D possibly matches TRBD1 or TRBD2 (5 bases each). Looked up from germline, CDR1 is SNHLY and CDR2 is FYNNEI. V was clipped by 5 bases and J by 1 base, with 8 bases between them. This CDR3 has 13 amino acids. The CDR3, as DNA: TGTGCCAGCAGTAGGGACGGCCAAGAGACCCAGTACTTC. This encodes CASSRDGQETQYF.

V is TRBV7-9 and J is TRBJ1-2; D uncertain. Trimming took 5 bases from V and 4 from J, leaving 14 bases between them. Germline V gene sequence: CDR1 SEHNR, CDR2 FQNEAQ (reference sequence). CDR3 length: 14 residues. This CDR3 is CASSEDGPVYGYTF. CDR3 bases: TGTGCCAGCAGCGAGGACGGGCCAGTCTATGGCTACACCTTC.

The rearrangement links TRBV19 to TRBJ2-7; D perhaps matches TRBD1 (6 bases). The CDR3 covers 13 residues. Germline CDR1 reads LNHDA; CDR2 reads SQIVND (reference sequence). Trimming pared 5 bases from V and 3 bases from J, leaving 11 bases between. CDR3 coding DNA: TGTGCCAGTAGTCCACCAGGGGTCTACGAGCAGTACTTC. Its protein is CASSPPGVYEQYF.

The chain joins TRBV20-1 to TRBJ1-2, with D possibly being TRBD1 (5 bases). Per germline, CDR1 DFQATT and CDR2 SNEGSKA (reference sequence). V was trimmed by 0 bases and J by 8 bases, leaving 10 bases between them. This CDR3 has 12 amino acids. In DNA form, the CDR3 reads TGCAGTGCTAGAGAGGGACCCGGCGGCTACACCTTC. Encoded protein: CSAREGPGGYTF.

The V call is TRBV10-3, the J call TRBJ2-3; D gene uncertain. Trimming stripped 4 bases from V and 4 bases from J, with 6 bases between. CDR1 and CDR2 from the germline V gene are ENHRY and SYGVKD. The CDR3 is made up of 12 amino acids. The CDR3: CAISVPPDTQYF. As DNA, the CDR3 is TGTGCCATCAGTGTCCCCCCAGATACGCAGTATTTT.

To note about this clonotype: The junction does not match germline at one end; this may be a read error. V is TRBV29-1 and J is TRBJ2-2; D gene unclear. Germline V lookup: CDR1 SQVTM, CDR2 ANQGSEA. CDR3 length: 11 residues. The CDR3 is CSVEDPGELFF. In DNA, the CDR3 is TGCAGCGTGGAAGACCCCGGGGAGCTGTTTTTT.

This clonotype was recorded once. V is TRBV3-1 and J is TRBJ2-7; D remains unclear. CDR1 LGHDT and CDR2 YNNKEL come from the germline V gene (reference sequence). The CDR3 runs to 15 residues. Trimming removed 0 bases at V and 0 bases at J, with 9 bases between. In DNA form, the CDR3 reads TGTGCCAGCAGCCAAGACATGGTCCGCTCCTACGAGCAGTACTTC. Amino acid sequence: CASSQDMVRSYEQYF.

The chain joins TRBV20-1 to TRBJ2-5; D perhaps matches TRBD2 (6 bases). Germline loops: CDR1 DFQATT, CDR2 SNEGSKA (reference sequence). The V gene lost 6 bases and the J gene lost 1 base, with 18 bases spanning the gap. The CDR3 has 15 amino acids. The CDR3 coding sequence is TGCAGTGCCCTGAGTTTCGGTAGCGGCCAAGAGACCCAGTACTTC. It translates to CSALSFGSGQETQYF.

The chain carries TRBV19 and TRBJ1-1, with 8 bases that match TRBD1. The CDR3 totals 16 residues. Germline CDR1 and CDR2: LNHDA and SQIVND (reference sequence). V lost 6 bases to trimming and J lost 0 bases; unmatched junction nucleotides: 9. The CDR3: CASRMAGGNMNTEAFF. CDR3 sequence (DNA): TGTGCCAGTAGGATGGCAGGGGGCAATATGAACACTGAAGCTTTCTTT. Based on the CDR3 plus reference TRBV19 and TRBJ1-1, the full variable domain is DGGITQSPKYLFRKEGQNVTLSCEQNLNHDAMYWYRQDPGQGLRLIYYSQIVNDFQKGDIAEGYSVSREKKESFPLTVTSAQKNPTAFYLCASRMAGGNMNTEAFFGQGTRLTVV.

The chain combines TRBV9 with TRBJ2-1; the D gene is possibly TRBD2 (6 bases). The length of the CDR3 is 14 residues. Looked up from germline, CDR1 is SGDLS and CDR2 is YYNGEE. V was cut by 7 bases and J by 4 bases, with 15 bases left in between. CDR3 in amino acids: CASGPAGSYNEQFF. The CDR3 region has the DNA TGTGCCAGCGGGCCAGCGGGCTCTTACAATGAGCAGTTCTTC.

The rearrangement joins TRBV29-1 to TRBJ2-2; D ambiguous. The CDR3 is made up of 12 amino acids. The V and J ends lost 6 bases and 7 bases respectively, with 12 bases between them. Germline V gene lookup returns CDR1 SQVTM and CDR2 ANQGSEA. The CDR3 region is CSVGPRSGELFF. The CDR3 DNA is TGCAGCGTCGGGCCCCGGAGCGGGGAGCTGTTTTTT.

This clonotype came up once. V gene TRBV19 combines with J gene TRBJ1-4; 8 nucleotides line up with TRBD1. Per the germline V gene, CDR1 is LNHDA and CDR2 is SQIVND (reference sequence). The CDR3 spans 15 residues. V lost 6 bases and J lost 4; bases outside the gene matches: 7. The CDR3 sequence is CASRDPGQDNEKLFF. The CDR3 DNA is TGTGCCAGTAGAGATCCGGGACAGGATAATGAAAAACTGTTTTTT.

The chain joins TRBV2 to TRBJ2-5; D is ambiguous. The V end was cut by 4 bases, the J end by 5 bases, with 11 bases between. The length of the CDR3 is 13 residues. Germline-derived CDR1 and CDR2 are SNHLY and FYNNEI. CDR3 in DNA: TGTGCCAGCAGTGCTGTCCCTCGGGAGACCCAGTACTTC. Translating it yields CASSAVPRETQYF. The variable domain in full, with the rest retrieved from reference TRBV2 and TRBJ2-5, is EPEVTQTPSHQVTQMGQEVILRCVPISNHLYFYWYRQILGQKVEFLVSFYNNEISEKSEIFDDQFSVERPDGSNFTLKIRSTKLEDSAMYFCASSAVPRETQYFGPGTRLLVL.

The rearrangement joins TRBV20-1 to TRBJ2-6, with D hard to call. The V gene's germline CDR1 is DFQATT and CDR2 SNEGSKA (reference sequence). The CDR3 runs to 13 residues. Trimming took 3 bases from V and 0 from J, leaving 3 bases between them. CDR3 sequence (DNA): TGCAGTGCTAGGGTCTCTGGGGCCAACGTCCTGACTTTC. Protein product: CSARVSGANVLTF.

The V call is TRBV7-9, the J call TRBJ2-5, with a possible D match to TRBD1 (6 bases). Germline CDR1 and CDR2: SEHNR and FQNEAQ (reference sequence). The V gene lost 0 bases and the J gene lost 5 bases, with 13 bases spanning the gap. The CDR3 is 15 amino acids. DNA for the CDR3: TGTGCCAGCAGCTTAGCGCTGGGGGCAGGGGAGACCCAGTACTTC. Translated: CASSLALGAGETQYF.

This chain connects TRBV5-4 to TRBJ2-1, with TRBD2 identical over 10 bases. This CDR3 spans 16 amino acids. Germline V gives CDR1 SGHNT, CDR2 YYREEE (reference sequence). Germline trimming cut 4 bases from V and 8 bases from J; bases unmatched to any gene: 12. This CDR3 reads CASSAPLAGAWDEQFF. Here the CDR3 DNA reads TGTGCCAGCAGCGCCCCCCTAGCGGGGGCTTGGGATGAGCAGTTCTTC.

The chain has TRBV3-1 and TRBJ1-2, with TRBD1 as a possible D gene (5 bases). The germline V gene encodes CDR1 LGHDT and CDR2 YNNKEL (reference sequence). V was trimmed by 4 bases and J by 2 bases, leaving 17 bases between them. The CDR3 runs to 16 residues. As DNA, the CDR3 is TGTGCCAGCAGCCGAGCGGGGGGGATGAACAACTATGGCTACACCTTC. Translating gives CASSRAGGMNNYGYTF.

The chain links TRBV28 to TRBJ1-2, with D maybe TRBD1 (6 bases). Germline V gene lookup returns CDR1 MDHEN and CDR2 SYDVKM. Trimming cost V 10 bases and J 1 base, with 16 bases left between them. The CDR3 has 14 residues. In DNA form, the CDR3 reads TGTGCCACCCCCCGTGGAGGGGGTAACTATGGCTACACCTTC. Translation: CATPRGGGNYGYTF.